This TCR beta chain is from a study of a mutant IDH1 vaccine in newly diagnosed glioma. The overall study: Beginning 4-6 weeks after radiotherapy alone, or with temozolomide cycles, vaccination took place.

About this clone itself: Its antigen is still unknown.

This CDR3 spans 11 amino acids. CDR1 is MNHNY and CDR2 is SVGAGI in the germline V gene (reference sequence). V lost 6 bases and J 6 bases, leaving 6 bases between the germline ends. Sequencing used immunoSEQ multiplex PCR; TCRdb keeps in-frame clones, though not all of them. Of roughly 30,000 clones in the sample, 65% to 85% were seen once. The sample's time point: week 47, end of study. The vaccine gave 300 ug of a 20-mer mutant IDH1 peptide subcutaneously per dose. V and J are TRBV6-6 and TRBJ2-1; D is uncertain. The sequence was obtained from a man aged 25-45 years with glioma. The sequencing used PBMCs, collected from a glioma patient whose treatment included an IDH1 peptide vaccine. In DNA, the CDR3 is TGTGCCAGCAGGGTCCGCAATGAGCAGTTCTTC. Translated, it gives CASRVRNEQFF.